The 13 T cell receptor beta chains presented below share a single source sample, sequenced in a study of CD8 T cells in Susac syndrome. Reverse transcription of roughly 0.5 to 1 ug RNA used random hexamers. MiXCR, run by TCRdb on the immunoSEQ multiplex PCR reads, gives a single entry per CDR3 protein. The sample contains about 110,000 distinct CDR3 sequences, approximately 94% of which appear only once. Sequencing was performed on CD8+ T cells from PBMCs. The receptor set was obtained from a human donor with Susac syndrome.

The gene calls are TRBV20-1 and TRBJ2-7, with TRBD2 identical over 7 bases. V was clipped by 6 bases and J by 3 bases; unmatched bases: 14. Germline V gene lookup returns CDR1 DFQATT and CDR2 SNEGSKA (reference sequence). This CDR3 has 15 residues. The DNA for the CDR3 is TGCAGTGCAACACCCCGGAGCGGGGATGACTACGAGCAGTACTTC. Protein: CSATPRSGDDYEQYF.

In DNA, the CDR3 is TGTGCCAGCAGCTACCCAAGACTAGTCAGTGAGCAGTTCTTC. Translation: CASSYPRLVSEQFF. The gene calls are TRBV7-9 and TRBJ2-1; D possibly corresponds to TRBD2 (6 bases). CDR3 length equals 14 residues. V shed 4 bases and J shed 9 bases, with 16 bases lying between them. The germline V gene has CDR1 SEHNR and CDR2 FQNEAQ (reference sequence). The full variable domain, with the rest looked up from reference TRBV7-9 and TRBJ2-1, is DTGVSQNPRHKITKRGQNVTFRCDPISEHNRLYWYRQTLGQGPEFLTYFQNEAQLEKSRLLSDRFSAERPKGSFSTLEIQRTEQGDSAMYLCASSYPRLVSEQFFGPGTRLTVL.

The rearrangement joins TRBV6-6 to TRBJ2-7; D is ambiguous. This CDR3 comprises 13 residues. Per the germline V gene, CDR1 is MNHNY and CDR2 is SVGAGI (reference sequence). Trimming stripped 3 bases from V and 3 bases from J, with 9 bases between. CDR3 in amino acids: CASSYSYDYEQYF. DNA for the CDR3: TGTGCCAGCAGTTATTCTTACGACTACGAGCAGTACTTC.

This clonotype was detected only once. DNA for the CDR3: TGTGCCAGCAGCTCCCCAAGCTCCTACATTCAGTACTTC. Its translation is CASSSPSSYIQYF. This chain links TRBV7-9 with TRBJ2-4, with D unclear. Germline CDR1 reads SEHNR; CDR2 reads FQNEAQ (reference sequence). The CDR3 loop spans 13 amino acids. The V end lost 4 bases, the J end lost 8 bases, and 12 bases lay between the germline ends.

The rearrangement uses TRBV19 and TRBJ1-2; 8 bases are a match to TRBD1. V lost 7 bases and J lost 8; bases outside the gene matches: 18. The CDR3 sequence is 16 residues long. Germline V lookup: CDR1 LNHDA, CDR2 SQIVND (reference sequence). CDR3 loop: CASNVPAVQGAEGYTF. CDR3 sequence (DNA): TGTGCCAGTAACGTACCGGCGGTGCAGGGGGCGGAAGGCTACACCTTC.

The V gene is TRBV12-5, the J gene TRBJ2-1; no clear D gene. CDR1 and CDR2 (germline): LGHNT, FRNRAP. The CDR3 totals 13 residues. V was cut by 0 bases and J by 9 bases, with 9 bases left in between. The CDR3 region is CASGLVTMGEQFF. The CDR3 nucleotides read TGTGCTAGTGGTTTGGTTACGATGGGTGAGCAGTTCTTC.

The V call is TRBV6-6, the J call TRBJ2-7; 9 bases are a match to TRBD2. V shed 8 bases, J shed 2 bases, and the junction held 4 bases outside the gene matches. The CDR3 length is 13 residues. Germline V lookup: CDR1 MNHNY, CDR2 SVGAGI (reference sequence). The chain's CDR3 is CASGAGGTYEQYF. The CDR3 DNA reads TGTGCCAGCGGGGCGGGGGGGACCTACGAGCAGTACTTC.

This clonotype was counted once. V and J are TRBV25-1 and TRBJ1-2; possibly TRBD1 for D (5 bases). Trimming removed 3 bases from V and 4 bases from J, with 15 bases in between. The CDR3 is 15 amino acids. Germline V CDR1 and CDR2: MGHDK, SYGVNS. The CDR3 bases are TGTGCCAGCAGTGAGGGGAGGGGCAAGGTCTATGGCTACACCTTC. This encodes CASSEGRGKVYGYTF.

The rearrangement joins TRBV5-1 to TRBJ1-6; 7 positions agree with TRBD1. This CDR3 is 15 amino acids long. CDR1 is SGHRS, CDR2 YFSETQ, per germline. Losses at the gene ends were 0 bases for V and 7 bases for J; bases not matched to a gene: 4. The CDR3 nucleotides read TGCGCCAGCAGCTTGGGGTGGGACAGCAATTCACCCCTCCACTTT. It yields the protein CASSLGWDSNSPLHF.

J is TRBJ1-2 and V is TRBV7-8; D unresolved. The CDR3 loop spans 13 amino acids. V lost 1 base and J 4 bases, leaving 7 bases between the germline ends. Germline V gene sequence: CDR1 SGHVS, CDR2 FQNEAQ. The chain's CDR3 is CASSLGSSYGYTF. CDR3 bases: TGTGCCAGCAGCTTAGGCTCCAGCTATGGCTACACCTTC.

This chain links TRBV3-1 with TRBJ1-1; maybe TRBD1 (5 bases). The CDR3 contains 14 residues. CDR1 and CDR2 (germline): LGHDT, YNNKEL (reference sequence). V shed 0 bases and J shed 6 bases, with 11 bases lying between them. The CDR3 loop reads CASSQDWGGAEAFF. CDR3 in DNA: TGTGCCAGCAGCCAAGATTGGGGAGGGGCTGAAGCTTTCTTT. The full variable domain, its missing parts supplied by reference TRBV3-1 and TRBJ1-1, is DTAVSQTPKYLVTQMGNDKSIKCEQNLGHDTMYWYKQDSKKFLKIMFSYNNKELIINETVPNRFSPKSPDKAHLNLHINSLELGDSAVYFCASSQDWGGAEAFFGQGTRLTVV.

The chain employs TRBV23-1 and TRBJ1-5; D unclear. TRBV23-1 is given ORF status, its function remaining uncertain. Trimming shortened V by 8 bases and J by 6 bases, and 11 bases separated the two germline ends. This CDR3 comprises 12 residues. CDR3 bases: TGCGCCAGCCGCCGTTGTCTTCAGCCCCAGCATTTT. As protein: CASRRCLQPQHF.

V usage is TRBV10-2 and J usage is TRBJ1-2; D gene uncertain. In germline, CDR1 is WSHSY, CDR2 SAAADI. Deletions cut 2 bases from V and 8 bases from J, with 12 bases between. CDR3 length: 13 residues. CDR3 amino acids: CASSEGADPGYTF. The CDR3 DNA is TGCGCCAGCAGTGAGGGAGCTGATCCGGGCTACACCTTC.